These 28 T cell receptor beta chains came from one sample sequenced in a study of a mutant IDH1 vaccine in newly diagnosed glioma (dated by TCRdb to the early 2020s). Libraries were built with the immunoSEQ multiplex PCR assay. TCRdb re-hosts the immuneACCESS table, in-frame sequences only. Its copies lack some clones; in the studies checked, an unresolved V gene accounts for under half of them, and the cause for the rest is not known. The sample table holds some 95,000 clones, of which around four fifths were seen once. In total, the top ten clones hold 6% to 8% of the sample. The sample's time point, from its label and the paper: baseline, week 1 (first vaccination visit). The label giving this sample's treatment or condition can be read as: pre-vaccination baseline after standard-of-care therapy. This specimen consisted of PBMCs, obtained from a glioma patient treated with radiotherapy, temozolomide or both. The receptors originated from a man aged 40-49 years with glioma.

The chain combines TRBV7-9 with TRBJ2-5; D unresolved. V lost 4 bases and J lost 2, with 11 bases in between. The CDR3 spans 14 residues. CDR1 is SEHNR, CDR2 FQNEAQ, per germline (reference sequence). CDR3 amino acids: CASSSVSRQETQYF. As DNA, the CDR3 is TGTGCCAGCAGCTCCGTATCTCGGCAAGAGACCCAGTACTTC.

The chain employs TRBV7-9 and TRBJ2-5, with TRBD1 matching 7 bases. This CDR3 comprises 15 residues. V shed 2 bases, J shed 7 bases, and the junction held 10 bases outside the gene matches. Germline V gives CDR1 SEHNR, CDR2 FQNEAQ (reference sequence). The DNA of the CDR3 is TGTGCCAGCAGCTTACTTCCAGGGGGAATTGGGACCCAGTACTTC. Amino acids: CASSLLPGGIGTQYF.

J is TRBJ2-3 and V is TRBV4-1; maybe TRBD2 (5 bases). Trimming took off 1 base at V and 5 bases at J, with 19 bases between the two ends. Per the germline V gene, CDR1 is MGHRA and CDR2 is YSYEKL. This CDR3 contains 17 residues. The CDR3 here is CASSQVGLSKVKDTQYF. The CDR3 bases are TGCGCCAGCAGCCAAGTCGGACTCTCAAAAGTAAAAGATACGCAGTATTTT.

The chain recombines TRBV5-6 with TRBJ1-1; no clear D. The CDR3 sequence is 12 residues long. CDR1 is SGHDT, CDR2 YYEEEE, per germline. V was cut by 2 bases and J by 7 bases, with 9 bases left in between. CDR3 sequence reads: CASSFSRGEAFF. DNA of the CDR3: TGTGCCAGCAGCTTCAGCCGGGGTGAAGCTTTCTTT. The full variable domain, its missing parts supplied by reference TRBV5-6 and TRBJ1-1, is DAGVTQSPTHLIKTRGQQVTLRCSPKSGHDTVSWYQQALGQGPQFIFQYYEEEERQRGNFPDRFSGHQFPNYSSELNVNALLLGDSALYLCASSFSRGEAFFGQGTRLTVV.

This clone came up many times. This chain uses TRBV6-6 with TRBJ2-5; TRBD1 matches 11 bases. This CDR3 is 14 amino acids long. In germline, CDR1 is MNHNY, CDR2 SVGAGI (reference sequence). Trimming took 6 bases from V and 1 from J; bases not matched to a gene: 1. The CDR3 reads CASRGTGGQETQYF. The CDR3 DNA sequence: TGTGCCAGCAGAGGGACAGGGGGCCAAGAGACCCAGTACTTC.

V and J are TRBV7-8 and TRBJ2-1, with TRBD1 matching over 7 bases. The CDR3 runs 13 residues. V lost 1 base, J lost 8 bases, and 2 bases stayed unmatched. Germline V gene sequence: CDR1 SGHVS, CDR2 FQNEAQ. The CDR3 nucleotides are TGTGCCAGCAGCTTAGACAGGGGAGATGAGCAGTTCTTC. Its translation: CASSLDRGDEQFF. Full variable domain (remainder filled in from reference TRBV7-8 and TRBJ2-1): GAGVSQSPRYKVAKRGQDVALRCDPISGHVSLFWYQQALGQGPEFLTYFQNEAQLDKSGLPSDRFFAERPEGSVSTLKIQRTQQEDSAVYLCASSLDRGDEQFFGPGTRLTVL.

V gene TRBV27 combines with J gene TRBJ2-7; D remains unclear. The V end lost 6 bases, the J end lost 2 bases, and 11 bases lay between the germline ends. The CDR3 contains 13 residues. Looked up from germline, CDR1 is MNHEY and CDR2 is SMNVEV (reference sequence). CDR3 sequence (DNA): TGTGCCAGCAGAGCGTCCGCGGCCTACGAGCAGTACTTC. Translated, it gives CASRASAAYEQYF.

The V call is TRBV7-8, the J call TRBJ1-2; D not resolved. Germline loops: CDR1 SGHVS, CDR2 FQNEAQ. V gave up 1 base and J gave up 7 bases, with 19 bases separating them. The CDR3 consists of 16 residues. The CDR3 protein is CASSLESVVVWGGYTF. CDR3 nucleotides: TGTGCCAGCAGCTTAGAATCAGTCGTTGTTTGGGGTGGCTACACCTTC.

The chain carries TRBV19 and TRBJ2-1; 10 bases map to TRBD2. Germline-derived CDR1 and CDR2 are LNHDA and SQIVND (reference sequence). There are 17 residues in the CDR3. V lost 5 bases and J lost 6; bases outside the gene matches: 13. The CDR3 DNA follows: TGTGCCAGTAGTTCTTGGGACCTAGCGGGAGTACGCAATGAGCAGTTCTTC. Residues: CASSSWDLAGVRNEQFF.

The rearrangement uses TRBV29-1 and TRBJ1-1; D may be TRBD1 (6 bases). The length of the CDR3 is 12 residues. CDR1 and CDR2 (germline): SQVTM, ANQGSEA. V lost 5 bases and J lost 5, with 12 bases in between. The CDR3 spells CSVTIRGTEAFF. The DNA for the CDR3 is TGCAGCGTTACCATCAGGGGAACTGAAGCTTTCTTT.

The rearrangement uses TRBV4-1 and TRBJ1-5; possible D gene TRBD1, 5 bases. The V end was cut by 4 bases, the J end by 5 bases, with 15 bases between. The CDR3 length is 15 residues. Germline values: CDR1 MGHRA, CDR2 YSYEKL. This CDR3 reads CASSRGQGGDQPQHF. In DNA, the CDR3 is TGCGCCAGCAGCCGCGGGCAGGGCGGAGATCAGCCCCAGCATTTT.

V and J are TRBV6-6 and TRBJ1-2; D is undetermined. The V gene lost 7 bases and the J gene lost 4 bases, with 10 bases spanning the gap. The CDR3 spans 12 residues. CDR1 and CDR2 (germline): MNHNY, SVGAGI (reference sequence). The CDR3 spells CASIIPGYGYTF. The CDR3 DNA reads TGTGCCAGCATCATACCTGGCTATGGCTACACCTTC.

The chain joins TRBV5-6 to TRBJ2-5; 10 bases fit TRBD2. This CDR3 comprises 15 residues. Looked up from germline, CDR1 is SGHDT and CDR2 is YYEEEE. V gave up 0 bases and J gave up 5 bases; unmatched junction bases: 4. CDR3 amino acids: CASSLVLAGEETQYF. The CDR3 DNA reads TGTGCCAGCAGCTTGGTTCTAGCGGGAGAGGAGACCCAGTACTTC.

This chain uses TRBV6-4 with TRBJ2-6; D gene ambiguous. Germline lookup yields CDR1 MRHNA and CDR2 SNTAGT. The CDR3 spans 14 residues. V shed 3 bases and J shed 1 base, with 4 bases lying between them. CDR3 bases: TGTGCCAGCAGTGAAATTTCTGGGGCCAACGTCCTGACTTTC. Its translation is CASSEISGANVLTF.

The J gene is TRBJ2-3, the V gene TRBV11-2, with a tentative D call TRBD2 (7 bases). The CDR3 totals 17 residues. Trimming shortened V by 1 base and J by 1 base, and 15 bases separated the two germline ends. The germline gives CDR1 SGHAT, CDR2 FQNNGV. The DNA of the CDR3 is TGTGCCAGCAGCTTAGTGTCGGCGGGGGCCGGCACAGATACGCAGTATTTT. This encodes CASSLVSAGAGTDTQYF.

This rearrangement joins TRBV19 to TRBJ2-2, with TRBD2 as a possible D gene (6 bases). The CDR3 spans 16 residues. Germline assignment: CDR1 LNHDA and CDR2 SQIVND (reference sequence). Trimming stripped 3 bases from V and 1 base from J, with 12 bases between. The CDR3 spells CASSIIGTQNTGELFF. Written as DNA, the CDR3 is TGTGCCAGTAGTATTATAGGGACTCAGAACACCGGGGAGCTGTTTTTT.

The chain is built from TRBV5-1 and TRBJ2-1; D is ambiguous. V was trimmed by 6 bases and J by 3 bases, leaving 16 bases between them. The CDR3 has 15 residues. Looked up from germline, CDR1 is SGHRS and CDR2 is YFSETQ. This chain's CDR3 is CASTTDQRGYNEQFF. The CDR3 DNA sequence: TGCGCCAGCACCACGGACCAGCGCGGCTACAATGAGCAGTTCTTC.

V and J are TRBV28 and TRBJ1-1, with a tentative D call TRBD1 (6 bases). The CDR3 contains 13 residues. Germline lookup yields CDR1 MDHEN and CDR2 SYDVKM. V gave up 7 bases and J gave up 5 bases, with 14 bases separating them. This CDR3 is CASTQGPWTEAFF. DNA of the CDR3: TGTGCCAGCACTCAGGGGCCATGGACTGAAGCTTTCTTT.

The chain couples TRBV14 to TRBJ2-7, with 8 bases matching TRBD1. Trimming took 5 bases from V and 7 from J; bases not matched to a gene: 13. This CDR3 region has 15 residues. Germline V lookup: CDR1 SGHDN, CDR2 FVKESK. CDR3: CASSAQRPGQEEQYF. The DNA of the CDR3 is TGTGCCAGCAGCGCTCAACGTCCGGGACAGGAGGAGCAGTACTTC. The whole variable domain, filled in from reference TRBV14 and TRBJ2-7, reads EAGVTQFPSHSVIEKGQTVTLRCDPISGHDNLYWYRRVMGKEIKFLLHFVKESKQDESGMPNNRFLAERTGGTYSTLKVQPAELEDSGVYFCASSAQRPGQEEQYFGPGTRLTVT.

In the case of this clone: Different DNA sequences within this sample yield the same CDR3. This chain joins TRBV6-1 and TRBJ1-2, with D possibly TRBD1 on 5 matching bases. The CDR3 extends over 15 amino acids. In germline, CDR1 is MNHNS, CDR2 SASEGT. The germline V and J ends were trimmed by 7 bases and 5 bases, with 20 bases remaining between them. The DNA for the CDR3 is TGTGCCAGCATCGATGCGGTGGGGGGAATGTATGGCTACACCTTC. This gives the protein CASIDAVGGMYGYTF.

The gene calls are TRBV5-1 and TRBJ2-5, with 9 bases fitting TRBD2. The CDR3 has 14 residues. Germline loops: CDR1 SGHRS, CDR2 YFSETQ. Losses at the gene ends were 4 bases for V and 4 bases for J; bases not matched to a gene: 5. This chain's CDR3 is CASSLFSGRETQYF. CDR3 bases: TGCGCCAGCAGCCTCTTTAGCGGGAGAGAGACCCAGTACTTC.

This rearrangement joins TRBV7-2 to TRBJ2-1, with D tentatively TRBD1 (5 bases). CDR1 and CDR2 from the germline V gene are SGHTA and FQGNSA. The CDR3 spans 12 residues. The ends were cut back, 3 bases at V and 12 bases at J, with 12 bases in the middle. Here the CDR3 reads CASSFIGVGQFF. The CDR3 nucleotides are TGTGCCAGCAGCTTTATAGGGGTCGGGCAGTTCTTC. Together with reference TRBV7-2 and TRBJ2-1, the CDR3 gives the full variable domain: GAGVSQSPSNKVTEKGKDVELRCDPISGHTALYWYRQSLGQGLEFLIYFQGNSAPDKSGLPSDRFSAERTGGSVSTLTIQRTQQEDSAVYLCASSFIGVGQFFGPGTRLTVL.

The chain joins TRBV19 to TRBJ1-5; D might be TRBD1 (5 bases). This CDR3 is built from 12 residues. Germline CDR1 is LNHDA and CDR2 is SQIVND (reference sequence). Trimming stripped 7 bases from V and 6 bases from J, with 10 bases between. The CDR3 protein is CASTPGRQPQHF. The CDR3 DNA is TGTGCCAGTACCCCAGGGCGTCAGCCCCAGCATTTT.

This chain joins TRBV29-1 and TRBJ1-4; 8 bases are a match to TRBD1. The CDR3 runs 14 residues. Unmatched junction bases numbered 8, after V lost 3 bases and J lost 8 bases. The germline gives CDR1 SQVTM, CDR2 ANQGSEA. The CDR3 protein is CSVEETGVEEKLFF. The CDR3 DNA reads TGCAGCGTTGAGGAGACAGGGGTAGAGGAAAAACTGTTTTTT.

This sequence joins TRBV7-9 and TRBJ2-7, with 7 bases fitting TRBD1. V lost 5 bases and J lost 2; bases outside the gene matches: 3. Germline assignment: CDR1 SEHNR and CDR2 FQNEAQ (reference sequence). CDR3 length: 13 residues. CDR3 nucleotides: TGTGCCAGCAGCAGGACAGGAACCTACGAGCAGTACTTC. Protein product: CASSRTGTYEQYF.

The J gene is TRBJ1-6, the V gene TRBV30, with a weak D call TRBD1 (6 bases). This CDR3 contains 13 residues. From germline, CDR1 is GTSNPN and CDR2 SVGIG (reference sequence). V was trimmed by 8 bases and J by 5 bases, leaving 13 bases between them. The CDR3 is CAGRGQNNSPLHF. Written as DNA, the CDR3 is TGTGCCGGGCGCGGACAGAATAATTCACCCCTCCACTTT.

The chain employs TRBV5-1 and TRBJ2-7; 9 nucleotides line up with TRBD1. V gave up 4 bases and J gave up 9 bases; unmatched junction bases: 5. CDR1 is SGHRS and CDR2 is YFSETQ in the germline V gene. The CDR3 spans 12 residues. The chain's CDR3 is CASSLGQGRQYF. The CDR3 region has the DNA TGCGCCAGCAGCCTTGGACAGGGGAGGCAGTACTTC.

The gene calls are TRBV18 and TRBJ2-7, with 8 bases lining up with TRBD1. Trimming removed 5 bases from V and 5 bases from J; junction bases left unmatched: 2. The CDR3 is 12 amino acids. Per germline, CDR1 KGHSH and CDR2 LQKENI. CDR3 sequence reads: CASSRQGNEQYF. CDR3 coding DNA: TGTGCCAGCTCAAGACAGGGGAACGAGCAGTACTTC.